These T cell receptor beta chains were read from a single sample in a study of type 1 and type 2 diabetes patients. TCRdb re-analysed the multiplex PCR reads in MiXCR, keeping a single row per CDR3 protein. The sample lists fewer than 350,000 distinct CDR3 sequences, around 47% seen once, with roughly an eighth in the top ten. Sequencing was carried out using peripheral blood mononuclear cells (PBMCs). These receptors were obtained from a man younger than 30 with type 2 diabetes. The CDR3 runs from the conserved cysteine through the conserved F or W. The order of the fields is J gene, V gene, D gene, clone size, CDR3 protein, CDR3 DNA. The D gene is left open where the match is weak. Some rows have no size entry. The others give once, few or many, or a class for an expanded clone.

>TRBJ1-4|TRBV27|NA|few
CASSLSGAGEKLFF
TGTGCCAGCAGTTTATCGGGGGCGGGTGAAAAACTGTTTTTT
>TRBJ1-1|TRBV7-8|NA|few
CASSSTLFGMNTEAFF
TGTGCCAGCAGCTCCACCCTGTTCGGAATGAACACTGAAGCTTTCTTT
>TRBJ1-1|TRBV10-2|NA|NA
CASSESGRGEDMNTEAFF
TGCGCCAGCAGTGAGTCGGGACGCGGGGAGGACATGAACACTGAAGCTTTCTTT
>TRBJ2-7|TRBV9|TRBD1|once
CASSLARGQGTYEQYF
TGTGCCAGCAGTTTAGCGAGGGGACAGGGAACCTACGAGCAGTACTTC
>TRBJ2-6|TRBV24-1|NA|many
CATSDQGGGANVLTF
TGTGCCACCAGTGATCAGGGTGGTGGGGCCAACGTCCTGACTTTC
>TRBJ2-2|TRBV15|NA|few
CATSRHRTNTGELFF
TGTGCCACCAGCAGACACAGGACGAACACCGGGGAGCTGTTTTTT
>TRBJ1-2|TRBV5-1|NA|few
CASSRETGVGYGYTF
TGCGCCAGCAGCAGGGAGACAGGCGTCGGCTATGGCTACACCTTC
>TRBJ2-7|TRBV6-6|NA|NA
CASSTPTRVPGQGEQYF
TGTGCCAGCAGTACCCCAACCCGGGTCCCTGGTCAAGGCGAGCAGTACTTC
>TRBJ1-1|TRBV5-5|NA|NA
CASSSSDTEAFF
TGTGCCAGCAGCTCATCAGACACTGAAGCTTTCTTT
>TRBJ1-5|TRBV15|NA|NA
CATGRTDNQPQHF
TGTGCCACCGGCAGGACAGACAATCAGCCCCAGCATTTT
>TRBJ1-2|TRBV19|NA|NA
CASSITQGPGYTF
TGTGCCAGTAGTATTACTCAGGGGCCTGGCTACACCTTC
>TRBJ2-1|TRBV7-2|NA|few
CASSPVRQNNEQFF
TGTGCCAGCAGCCCAGTCCGACAGAACAATGAGCAGTTCTTC
>TRBJ2-5|TRBV19|NA|NA
CASSMRYPGETQYF
TGTGCCAGTAGTATGAGGTACCCGGGGGAGACCCAGTACTTC
>TRBJ2-5|TRBV10-2|NA|NA
CASSEGSGGIGLEETQYF
TGCGCCAGCAGTGAGGGGAGCGGCGGGATAGGATTGGAAGAGACCCAGTACTTC
>TRBJ1-1|TRBV28|NA|few
CASSPGTLGTEAFF
TGTGCCAGCAGCCCGGGGACCTTGGGAACTGAAGCTTTCTTT
>TRBJ2-5|TRBV7-2|NA|NA
CASSFPHGLQETQYF
TGTGCCAGCAGCTTCCCCCATGGTTTACAAGAGACCCAGTACTTC
>TRBJ2-3|TRBV10-3|NA|NA
CAISERGDGTQYF
TGTGCCATCAGTGAGAGGGGGGACGGTACGCAGTATTTT
>TRBJ1-1|TRBV12-3/TRBV12-4|TRBD1|NA
CASSLLDRVTEAFF
TGTGCCAGCAGCCTCCTCGACAGGGTAACTGAAGCTTTCTTT
>TRBJ2-3|TRBV19|NA|few
CATEDQGTQYF
TGTGCCACTGAGGACCAAGGTACGCAGTATTTT
>TRBJ2-7|TRBV7-2|NA|few
CASSPRLDDSYEQYF
TGTGCCAGCAGCCCTCGACTAGACGACTCCTACGAGCAGTACTTC
>TRBJ2-2|TRBV30|NA|NA
CAWQRGAFSNTGELFF
TGTGCCTGGCAAAGGGGGGCCTTTTCGAACACCGGGGAGCTGTTTTTT
>TRBJ1-4|TRBV19|TRBD1|once
CASRQGGGTNEKLFF
TGTGCCAGTAGACAGGGGGGAGGCACTAATGAAAAACTGTTTTTT